This T cell receptor (beta chain) was documented in a study of shared clonotypes between healthy human individuals (dated by TCRdb to about 2020). Broadly, across the study: A few men and two women, aged 18 to 49 years, made up the cohort. For each donor, CD4 naive and CD4 memory were each given three plates, CD8 naive was given two plates, and CD8 memory was given one plate. To estimate repertoire size and how much clonotypes are shared between individuals, the study performed deep sequencing of blood TCR repertoires from about 5 healthy adults. To increase sequencing depth and limit assay-specific biases, TCR repertoire library preparation and sequencing were carried out by different laboratories using diverse techniques. Leukapheresis yielded between about 0.94 and 9 billion PBMCs per donor.

Study-wide findings and limitations: About 5% of naive CD4, approximately 3.7% of naive CD8, about 2.1% of memory CD4, and roughly 0.4% of memory CD8 clonotypes were shared across a few donors. Sampling was restricted to blood, and TCR repertoires in tissues likely differ from the TCR repertoires found in blood. Because the study included a small number of donors, the genetic and exposure-history diversity represented was limited. Even with the large sequencing depth, rarefaction of the sorted-subset datasets indicated that sequencing was incomplete. Compared with non-shared clonotypes, the clonotypes found in all four sorted-subset donors had higher generation probabilities. Based on pairwise subsampling, the degree of clonotype sharing among donors was expected to be affected by sequencing depth. Naive subsets generally had larger estimated clonotype richness than memory subsets did.

For the CD8 naive samples, CD45RO-negative cells were positively selected for CCR7, yielding a CD45RA+CCR7+ population from which TemRA cells were excluded. The donors were healthy, HIV-negative adults who had no recently reported acute infections or vaccinations. Only Caucasian adults living in Nashville, Tennessee, USA were represented among the donors. After blood collection by leukapheresis, PBMCs were isolated using Ficoll-Histopaque density gradient centrifugation and then cryopreserved in the vapor phase of liquid nitrogen. Analytical flow cytometry was used to check the purity and quantity of every magnetically sorted T cell population. Genomic DNA was isolated from each sorted fraction and quantified by UV absorbance on a Nanodrop 2000c. The junction carries 12 bases between V and J, which are trimmed by 0 bases and 0 bases respectively. The CDR3 sequence holds 17 residues, the cysteine and phenylalanine included. This entry keeps only the CDR3 DNA: 51 bases, framed from base 1. CDR1 and CDR2 are read off the germline V gene as LGHNA and YSLEER.

With respect to this clone: Its antigen has not been determined. Base qualities are not provided; no much larger clone lies one nucleotide away.

Using the deep immunoSEQ assay, multiplex PCR amplified TCR CDR3 regions from genomic DNA. Genomic DNA extracted from each cell subset was distributed evenly over all wells of several immunoSEQ 96-well plates, and each plate served as one replicate. For sorted subsets, each replicate PCR was loaded with around 200 ng genomic DNA, equivalent to about 30,000 T cell genomes. Purified libraries were quantified with a Qubit 3.0 fluorometer, sized on a Bioanalyzer 2100, and re-quantified with the KAPA Library Quantification kit. Every immunoSEQ 96-well plate was sequenced on a separate single-read 150-cycle Illumina NextSeq 550 flow cell. On the study's bioinformatics: Because the immunoSEQ output held only junctional sequences and lacked quality scores, the filtering could not match the filtering applied to full-length reads. Sequences were annotated with PyIR, a Python wrapper for IgBLAST v1.9, using IMGT germline references to assign V/J genes and CDR3. Reads were filtered out if the reads had weak V/J assignments (E-value above 1e-6), no CDR3, stop codons, out-of-frame junctions, or ambiguous translated residues. A V3J clonotype was defined by an identical inferred V gene, J gene, and CDR3 amino acid sequence. The percentage overlap between two repertoires was calculated by dividing the number of shared unique clonotypes by the size of the smaller repertoire. Three approaches were used to assess repertoire richness: RTK rarefaction, the Chao1 estimator, and Recon v2.1 estimates of unobserved clonotypes. Generation probabilities for all TCRbeta clonotypes obtained by the gDNA method from a handful of donors were computed using OLGA. As stored in TCRdb, this immuneACCESS dataset retains in-frame rearrangements with V and J assigned. A fraction of the clones does not appear; measured against another copy, unresolved V genes explain less than half of the discrepancy, and the remainder lacks a known reason. That table furnishes V, J and clone size, whereas the DNA furnished D and trimming. The sample includes more than 2 million clones, with 93% observed a single time. The leading ten clones occupy 1.5% to 2% of the sample.

The chain employs TRBV4-3 and TRBJ2-1; TRBD2 is a possible D gene, resting on 5 matching bases. This sequence was found in a man younger than 35 in good health. Some clones in this sample may be carry-over from other donors' samples. Sequenced material: naive CD8+ T cells from PBMCs. The cell subset or site label, read with the paper, signifies: CD45RA+CCR7+. The DNA sequence follows: TGCGCCAGCAGCCAAGAAGGAGAGCGGAGCTCCTACAATGAGCAGTTCTTC. Its coded protein is CASSQEGERSSYNEQFF.